The rows below give T cell receptor beta chains drawn from one sample of a study of blood T cells in healthy people across ages. TCRdb reprocessed the 5' RACE reads with MiXCR, giving one entry per CDR3 protein. The sample has 1.5 million or so distinct CDR3 sequences; 35% to 45% are singletons. The sample taken for sequencing was blood. The receptors originated from a woman between 18 and 29 years old in good health. Each CDR3 is given with its conserved first and last residue. Fields, in order: V gene, J gene, D gene, clone size, CDR3 DNA, CDR3 protein. D genes are given only for firm matches. A clone size is listed for some rows: how often the clone was seen (once, few, many), or a class if it is expanded.

>TRBV29-1|TRBJ2-4|.|few
TGCAGCGTTGCACAGGTTGGAGCCAAAAACATTCAGTACTTC
CSVAQVGAKNIQYF
>TRBV4-3|TRBJ2-5|TRBD2|.
TGCGCCAGCAGCCAAGGGGCGGGGGGAGTCTATGAGCAGTACTTC
CASSQGAGGVYEQYF
>TRBV27|TRBJ1-2|.|few
TGTGCCAGCAGTTTTTTCGGATCCTCGGGCTATGGCTACACCTTC
CASSFFGSSGYGYTF
>TRBV5-1|TRBJ2-1|.|.
TGCGCCAGCAGCGGGGCAGGGAGAAATGAGCAGTTCTTC
CASSGAGRNEQFF
>TRBV30|TRBJ1-2|.|.
TGTGCCTGGAGTGCGCAGTCTAACTATGGCTACACCTTC
CAWSAQSNYGYTF
>TRBV7-9|TRBJ2-1|TRBD2|many
TGTGCCAGCAGCTTTCTGCGGGGGAGCTCCTACAATGAGCAGTTCTTC
CASSFLRGSSYNEQFF
>TRBV11-2|TRBJ2-3|.|few
TGTGCCAGCAGCTTACAGGGACCCGCGTGGTATTTT
CASSLQGPAWYF
>TRBV4-2|TRBJ2-7|TRBD1|.
TGTGCCAGCAGCCAAGATATCCCGGACAGGGGGCCCTACGAGCAGTACTTC
CASSQDIPDRGPYEQYF
>TRBV10-2|TRBJ2-3|.|few
TGCGCCAGCAGTGACAAGGGAATGAGCACAGATACGCAGTATTTT
CASSDKGMSTDTQYF
>TRBV9|TRBJ2-7|TRBD1|.
TGTGCCAGCAGCGTAGAAGAGGGGGCCCATCAGTACTTC
CASSVEEGAHQYF
>TRBV11-3|TRBJ2-1|.|few
TGTGCCAGCAGCTTTGGAGAGGATGAGCAGTTCTTC
CASSFGEDEQFF
>TRBV4-1|TRBJ2-3|.|.
TGCGCCAGCAGCCATTCCCTGCGCGGGGGCCCTTTTAGCACAGATACGCAGTATTTT
CASSHSLRGGPFSTDTQYF
>TRBV12-3/TRBV12-4|TRBJ2-7|.|.
TGTGCCAGCAGTTTAGAGCCCTCTGCGGGGTTTGATGAGCAGTACTTC
CASSLEPSAGFDEQYF
>TRBV29-1|TRBJ2-2|.|.
TGCAGCGTTGTGGCGGGAATAGGATTAGGGGAGCTGTTTTTT
CSVVAGIGLGELFF
>TRBV6-6|TRBJ2-1|TRBD2|once
TGTGCCAGCAGGTTACTAGCGGGCCCTTACAATGAGCAGTTCTTC
CASRLLAGPYNEQFF
>TRBV29-1|TRBJ2-3|.|few
TGCAGCGTTGAAGCGCTGGACAGAAGCACAGATACGCAGTATTTT
CSVEALDRSTDTQYF
>TRBV11-2|TRBJ1-6|TRBD1|.
TGTGCCAGCAGCTTACCCGGGACAGGGCAGAATTCACCCCTCCACTTT
CASSLPGTGQNSPLHF
>TRBV27|TRBJ2-1|.|many
TGTGCCAGCAGTTTATCTCGCGGTGAGCAGTTCTTC
CASSLSRGEQFF
>TRBV7-2|TRBJ2-7|.|.
TGTGCCAGCACTGGGGGAAAGCGGAGCTCCTACAATGAGCAGTACTTC
CASTGGKRSSYNEQYF
>TRBV4-1|TRBJ1-1|.|.
TGCGCCGGCAGCTGGGACTCGCAGAACACTGAAGCTTTCTTT
CAGSWDSQNTEAFF
>TRBV7-2|TRBJ2-1|.|many
TGTGCCAGCAGCCCCCATCGGTACAATGAGCAGTTCTTC
CASSPHRYNEQFF
>TRBV4-1|TRBJ1-2|TRBD1|few
TGCGCCAGCAGCCCCCACTACAGGGGGGATAACTATGGCTACACCTTC
CASSPHYRGDNYGYTF
>TRBV2|TRBJ2-2|.|.
TGTGCCAGCAGTGCTGGGGTAGCCGGGGAGCTGTTTTTT
CASSAGVAGELFF
>TRBV5-1|TRBJ2-1|TRBD2|.
TGCGCCAGCAGACCTGGCGGCGGGGGGTTCAATGAGCAGTTCTTC
CASRPGGGGFNEQFF
>TRBV10-3|TRBJ2-3|TRBD2|.
TGTGCCATCCGAGCGGGAGCCCACACAGATACGCAGTATTTT
CAIRAGAHTDTQYF
>TRBV27|TRBJ2-1|.|few
TGTGCCAGCAGTTTAGCTGGGGCGGGATGGTACAATGAGCAGTTCTTC
CASSLAGAGWYNEQFF
>TRBV28|TRBJ2-3|TRBD1|.
TGTGCCAGCATCGCCCGGGACAGGGGACCAGATACGCAGTATTTT
CASIARDRGPDTQYF
>TRBV10-3|TRBJ2-1|.|.
TGTGCCATCAGAGCCGGGACTGGCTACAATGAGCAGTTCTTC
CAIRAGTGYNEQFF
>TRBV20-1|TRBJ2-2|.|.
TGCAGTGTTCGCGGACTCACCGGGGAGCTGTTTTTT
CSVRGLTGELFF
>TRBV30|TRBJ1-2|.|few
TGTGCCTGGAGTGTACATGGCCGCTATGGCTACACCTTC
CAWSVHGRYGYTF
>TRBV6-6|TRBJ2-5|TRBD2|few
TGTGCCAGCATCCGATCGGGGGGGGAAGAGACCCAGTACTTC
CASIRSGGEETQYF
>TRBV6-5|TRBJ2-5|.|.
TGTGCCAGCAGTGACTCAGGCCCCAAGACCCAGTACTTC
CASSDSGPKTQYF
>TRBV7-9|TRBJ2-7|TRBD2|many
TGTGCCAGCAGCCCCTTTAGGGGTAGCGGGGTCAATGAGCAGTACTTC
CASSPFRGSGVNEQYF
>TRBV7-2|TRBJ1-3|TRBD1|.
TGTGCCAGCAGCCCACGGGGGGACAGGAGCTCTGGAAACACCATATATTTT
CASSPRGDRSSGNTIYF
>TRBV20-1|TRBJ1-5|.|many
TGCAGTGCCCGGTCGGGTGGGGACAATCAGCCCCAGCATTTT
CSARSGGDNQPQHF
>TRBV18|TRBJ1-2|TRBD1|.
TGTGCCAGCTCACCAGGGACAGGAGATAACTATGGCTACACCTTC
CASSPGTGDNYGYTF
>TRBV29-1|TRBJ2-1|.|.
TGCAGCGTTGAAGCTGACCCTTCGCGCAATGAGCAGTTCTTC
CSVEADPSRNEQFF
>TRBV5-1|TRBJ2-7|.|.
TGTGCCAGCAGCTTGGTGGGAGAACTCTACGAGCAGTACTTC
CASSLVGELYEQYF
>TRBV20-1|TRBJ2-1|.|.
TGCAGTGCTACGCGGGACCCCTACAATGAGCAGTTCTTC
CSATRDPYNEQFF
>TRBV29-1|TRBJ2-1|TRBD1|few
TGCAGCGTTCAGGGACAGGGGGCGGTCAATGAGCAGTTCTTC
CSVQGQGAVNEQFF
>TRBV7-2|TRBJ1-2|.|few
TGTGCCAGCAGCTTATTCTACAGGGCCGGCTATGGCTACACCTTC
CASSLFYRAGYGYTF
>TRBV7-9|TRBJ2-3|TRBD1|.
TGTGCCAGCAGCTTAGGGACAGGGAAAACAGATACGCAGTATTTT
CASSLGTGKTDTQYF
>TRBV7-9|TRBJ2-6|.|few
TGTGCCAGCAGCAATGACAGATCTGGGGCCAACGTCCTGACTTTC
CASSNDRSGANVLTF
>TRBV4-3|TRBJ2-5|.|.
TGCGCCAGCAGCCACCGAGGAGGGTCCCAAGAGACCCAGTACTTC
CASSHRGGSQETQYF
>TRBV6-6|TRBJ1-1|.|few
TGTGCCAGCAGTCCTTTCGGAAGACTGAACACTGAAGCTTTCTTT
CASSPFGRLNTEAFF
>TRBV7-2|TRBJ2-7|TRBD2|.
TGTGCCAGCAGCTTATCGTATTTTAGCGGGGGGGTAAACGAGCAGTACTTC
CASSLSYFSGGVNEQYF
>TRBV28|TRBJ2-5|.|few
TGTGCCAGCAGTTTAGTAGGCGTGGCGGAGACCCAGTACTTC
CASSLVGVAETQYF
>TRBV7-2|TRBJ1-2|TRBD1|.
TGTGCCAGCAGCTTAGCGGTCGGGACAGGACTTAACTATGGCTACACCTTC
CASSLAVGTGLNYGYTF